The 5 T cell receptor beta chains given below trace back to one sample, sequenced in a study of beta chain features in type 1 diabetes. Broader study findings: In every one of the four CD4+ subsets, TCRB CDR3s were moderately but significantly shorter in Type 1 diabetes patients.

Their target antigens are unknown. The whole isolated RNA underwent reverse transcription, so sequencing captured expressed TCRB transcripts. The data were produced by immunoSEQ multiplex PCR, yet TCRdb's version contains in-frame clones alone and is incomplete. The sample consists of 150,000 to 190,000 clones, around 10% of them appearing once. The sequencing input was central memory CD4+ T cells from blood. These receptors all come from a man between 25 and 39 years old with type 1 diabetes.

The chain has TRBV6-5 and TRBJ2-1; no reliable D call. Germline V gene lookup returns CDR1 MNHEY and CDR2 SVGAGI. V shed 0 bases and J shed 4 bases, with 13 bases lying between them. The CDR3 contains 16 residues. The chain's CDR3 is CASSYSVQLIYNEQFF. The CDR3 DNA sequence: TGTGCCAGCAGTTACTCGGTACAGCTAATTTACAATGAGCAGTTCTTC.

This chain links TRBV5-1 with TRBJ2-7, with 7 positions matching TRBD1. Germline loops: CDR1 SGHRS, CDR2 YFSETQ. The CDR3 has 14 amino acids. Trimming cost V 1 base and J 5 bases; bases outside gene matches: 6. CDR3 sequence reads: CASSLPSTGDEQYF. The CDR3 region has the DNA TGCGCCAGCAGCTTGCCCTCCACAGGGGACGAGCAGTACTTC. The complete variable domain, with remaining parts taken from reference TRBV5-1 and TRBJ2-7, reads KAGVTQTPRYLIKTRGQQVTLSCSPISGHRSVSWYQQTPGQGLQFLFEYFSETQRNKGNFPGRFSGRQFSNSRSEMNVSTLELGDSALYLCASSLPSTGDEQYFGPGTRLTVT.

This clone occurred a few times. V and J are TRBV30 and TRBJ1-2, with TRBD1 matching over 9 bases. With V trimmed by 8 bases and J by 4 bases, 8 bases remained unmatched. The germline gives CDR1 GTSNPN, CDR2 SVGIG (reference sequence). The CDR3 runs 13 residues. In nucleotides, the CDR3 is TGTGCCAGGATGGACAGGGGCTCCTATGGCTACACCTTC. It is translated as CARMDRGSYGYTF.

CDR3 sequence reads: CASSERGQAQYF. The CDR3 DNA reads as TGTGCCAGCAGTGAAAGGGGCCAAGCGCAGTATTTT. This chain links TRBV2 with TRBJ2-3, with D possibly being TRBD1 (5 bases). CDR1 is SNHLY, CDR2 FYNNEI, per germline. V was shortened by 2 bases and J by 10 bases, with 10 bases between the two germline ends. This CDR3 contains 12 residues.

This chain joins TRBV4-1 and TRBJ2-2, with 7 bases matching TRBD1. The V segment lost 8 bases and the J segment 4 bases; nucleotides outside the gene matches: 13. This CDR3 contains 16 residues. Germline CDR1 MGHRA, CDR2 YSYEKL. The CDR3 sequence is CASGRPVTGFTGELFF. The CDR3 nucleotides are TGCGCCAGCGGACGACCGGTGACAGGGTTCACCGGGGAGCTGTTTTTT.